This T cell receptor (beta chain) was found in a study of T cell changes during pregnancy in multiple sclerosis. The CDR3 runs 15 residues. V was pared by 5 bases and J by 2 bases, with 6 bases of the junction left unmatched. Germline-derived CDR1 and CDR2 are SGHNT and YYREEE (reference sequence). The data were produced by immunoSEQ multiplex PCR, yet TCRdb's version contains in-frame clones alone and is incomplete. Among about 77,000 clones listed, around 89% were seen once. This clonotype was obtained from a female donor with multiple sclerosis, enrolled in a pregnancy study. The chain recombines TRBV5-4 with TRBJ2-3; 9 nucleotides agree with TRBD2. Sequencing used peripheral blood, obtained before pregnancy. CDR3 coding DNA: TGTGCCAGCAGTCGACTAGCGGAAATCACAGATACGCAGTATTTT. It is translated as CASSRLAEITDTQYF. Combining the CDR3 with reference TRBV5-4 and TRBJ2-3 gives the whole variable domain ETGVTQSPTHLIKTRGQQVTLRCSSQSGHNTVSWYQQALGQGPQFIFQYYREEENGRGNFPPRFSGLQFPNYSSELNVNALELDDSALYLCASSRLAEITDTQYFGPGTRLTVL.